These 31 T cell receptor beta chains came from one sample sequenced in a study of blood T cell repertoires in COVID-19. Sequenced by immunoSEQ multiplex PCR; TCRdb stores in-frame clones only, minus some. The sample holds over 150,000 clones, approximately 84% seen once. The sample was PBMCs or T cells enriched from blood (not recorded which). These receptors were collected from a woman in her thirties who had recovered from COVID-19.

The chain employs TRBV5-5 and TRBJ1-2, with D possibly being TRBD1 (6 bases). There are 12 residues in the CDR3. The V gene's germline CDR1 is SGHKS and CDR2 YYEKEE (reference sequence). V was clipped by 10 bases and J by 4 bases, with 14 bases between them. Here the CDR3 DNA reads TGTGCCTTACGATCCAGGGGCTATGGCTACACCTTC. It yields the protein CALRSRGYGYTF.

This clone was seen more than once but under ten times. The chain links TRBV7-3 to TRBJ2-1; 9 bases are a match to TRBD2. Losses at the gene ends were 5 bases for V and 2 bases for J; bases not matched to a gene: 7. The CDR3 is 16 residues long. Germline lookup yields CDR1 SGHTA and CDR2 FQGTGA. CDR3 residues: CASSLGGGRAYNEQFF. The CDR3 region has the DNA TGTGCCAGCAGCCTAGGCGGCGGGAGGGCCTACAATGAGCAGTTCTTC. Variable domain in full (rest from reference TRBV7-3 and TRBJ2-1): GAGVSQTPSNKVTEKGKYVELRCDPISGHTALYWYRQSLGQGPEFLIYFQGTGAADDSGLPNDRFFAVRPEGSVSTLKIQRTERGDSAVYLCASSLGGGRAYNEQFFGPGTRLTVL.

The J gene is TRBJ2-1, the V gene TRBV18; D ambiguous. The V end was cut by 0 bases, the J end by 0 bases, with 6 bases between. The CDR3 is 15 amino acids. CDR1 is KGHSH and CDR2 is LQKENI in the germline V gene. The CDR3 is CASSPPASSYNEQFF. The DNA of the CDR3 is TGTGCCAGCTCACCACCGGCTAGCTCCTACAATGAGCAGTTCTTC.

The chain carries TRBV2 and TRBJ1-3; the D gene is possibly TRBD1 (5 bases). The CDR3 sequence is 14 residues long. With 6 bases removed from V and 3 bases from J, the gap between germline ends came to 12 bases. The germline gives CDR1 SNHLY, CDR2 FYNNEI. In nucleotides, the CDR3 is TGTGCCAGCAGAACTGACAGCCATGGAAACACCATATATTTT. This encodes CASRTDSHGNTIYF. The full variable domain, in which reference TRBV2 and TRBJ1-3 provide the parts outside the CDR3, is EPEVTQTPSHQVTQMGQEVILRCVPISNHLYFYWYRQILGQKVEFLVSFYNNEISEKSEIFDDQFSVERPDGSNFTLKIRSTKLEDSAMYFCASRTDSHGNTIYFGEGSWLTVV.

The chain links TRBV6-5 to TRBJ2-4; possibly TRBD2 for D (6 bases). Germline V gives CDR1 MNHEY, CDR2 SVGAGI. The CDR3 has 13 amino acids. V dropped 7 bases and J dropped 3 bases, with 10 bases sitting between them. The CDR3 sequence: CASTGGGKNIQYF. Written as DNA, the CDR3 is TGTGCCAGCACCGGGGGAGGCAAAAACATTCAGTACTTC.

J is TRBJ1-1 and V is TRBV5-1; 8 bases align to TRBD1. After removal of 1 base from V and 4 bases from J, the junction contained 6 bases not matched to a gene. CDR1 and CDR2 (germline): SGHRS, YFSETQ. The CDR3 length is 15 residues. The chain's CDR3 is CASSLSGRGRTEAFF. CDR3 coding DNA: TGCGCCAGCAGCTTGTCGGGCAGGGGGCGCACTGAAGCTTTCTTT.

The V gene is TRBV2, the J gene TRBJ2-3; D perhaps matches TRBD1 (6 bases). The CDR3 sequence is 16 residues long. The germline V and J ends were trimmed by 9 bases and 2 bases, with 21 bases remaining between them. The germline V gene has CDR1 SNHLY and CDR2 FYNNEI. Here the CDR3 reads CARTSIPGTSTDTQYF. The CDR3 DNA sequence: TGTGCCAGGACCTCAATCCCCGGGACATCCACAGATACGCAGTATTTT.

This sequence joins TRBV6-5 and TRBJ2-1; 9 bases fit TRBD2. CDR1 and CDR2 from the germline V gene are MNHEY and SVGAGI. This CDR3 spans 13 amino acids. The J segment lost 6 bases and the V segment lost 8 bases, leaving 5 bases of the junction unmatched. DNA of the CDR3: TGTGCCAGCTTGATAGCGGGAGCCAATGAGCAGTTCTTC. It is translated as CASLIAGANEQFF.

This chain joins TRBV5-5 and TRBJ2-1; TRBD1 matches 9 bases. The CDR3 contains 15 residues. CDR1 is SGHKS, CDR2 YYEKEE, per germline (reference sequence). V shed 4 bases, J shed 7 bases, and the junction held 9 bases outside the gene matches. The CDR3 nucleotides are TGTGCCAGCAGCCCGGGACAGGGTTATAGGAATGAGCAGTTCTTC. As protein: CASSPGQGYRNEQFF.

The genes are TRBV5-6 and TRBJ2-1; TRBD2 matches at 11 bases. Germline CDR1 reads SGHDT; CDR2 reads YYEEEE. The CDR3 loop spans 15 amino acids. V lost 4 bases, J lost 4 bases, and 4 bases stayed unmatched. DNA of the CDR3: TGTGCCAGCAGCCCCGCTAGCGGGAGGTACAATGAGCAGTTCTTC. Amino acids: CASSPASGRYNEQFF.

This clone occurred many times. The genes are TRBV3-1 (or the pseudogene TRBV3-2) and TRBJ2-7; TRBD2 agrees at 8 bases. The length of the CDR3 is 14 residues. V lost 5 bases and J lost 5; bases outside the gene matches: 8. Germline CDR1 reads LGHDT; CDR2 reads YNNKEL (reference sequence). The CDR3 region has the DNA TGTGCCAGCAGCGCACCGGGACTAGTACACGAGCAGTACTTC. Protein sequence: CASSAPGLVHEQYF.

The rearrangement links TRBV28 to TRBJ2-1; TRBD2 aligns across 14 bases. Trimming at V came to 3 bases and at J to 6 bases, leaving 4 bases not matched to a gene. Germline V gene data show CDR1 as MDHEN and CDR2 as SYDVKM. This CDR3 is built from 16 residues. The CDR3, as DNA: TGTGCCAGCAGTTTGGGACTAGCGGGAGTCAGCAATGAGCAGTTCTTC. It translates to CASSLGLAGVSNEQFF.

This chain uses TRBV7-3 with TRBJ2-3; a weak D match, TRBD2 (6 bases). V shed 3 bases and J shed 4 bases, with 14 bases lying between them. Germline V lookup: CDR1 SGHTA, CDR2 FQGTGA. CDR3 length: 15 residues. The DNA for the CDR3 is TGTGCCAGCAGCTTGGAGGGGCAGGGCGCAGATACGCAGTATTTT. It yields the protein CASSLEGQGADTQYF.

This clone was found a few times. J is TRBJ1-2 and V is TRBV4-2; D not resolved. Germline CDR1 is LGHNA and CDR2 is YNFKEQ. The CDR3 spans 13 residues. The V gene lost 4 bases and the J gene lost 7 bases, with 13 bases spanning the gap. CDR3 sequence (DNA): TGTGCCAGCAGCCCCTCCCCCGGCGGTGGCTACACCTTC. Translating it yields CASSPSPGGGYTF.

This clone occurred many times. V is TRBV12-5 and J is TRBJ2-1; 12 bases align to TRBD2. The CDR3 consists of 18 residues. The V gene's germline CDR1 is LGHNT and CDR2 FRNRAP. Trimming took 5 bases from V and 3 from J; bases not matched to a gene: 11. CDR3 protein: CASGPRRTSGTSYNEQFF. DNA for the CDR3: TGTGCTAGTGGTCCACGCCGGACTAGCGGGACGAGCTACAATGAGCAGTTCTTC. The whole variable domain, filled in from reference TRBV12-5 and TRBJ2-1, reads DARVTQTPRHKVTEMGQEVTMRCQPILGHNTVFWYRQTMMQGLELLAYFRNRAPLDDSGMPKDRFSAEMPDATLATLKIQPSEPRDSAVYFCASGPRRTSGTSYNEQFFGPGTRLTVL.

The J gene is TRBJ1-4, the V gene TRBV2; weak D call: TRBD1 (5 bases). Germline values: CDR1 SNHLY, CDR2 FYNNEI. V lost 3 bases to trimming and J lost 7 bases, with 6 bases between them. The CDR3 runs to 12 residues. DNA of the CDR3: TGTGCCAGCAGTGACAGGGTTGAAAAACTGTTTTTT. The encoded protein is CASSDRVEKLFF.

To note about this clone: Sequence at one end of the junction differs from germline and may be a read error. J is TRBJ2-5 and V is TRBV7-7; 7 bases align to TRBD2. The CDR3 totals 14 residues. Per germline, CDR1 SSHAT and CDR2 FNYEAQ (reference sequence). CDR3 sequence reads: CASSPFAGAETQYF. In nucleotides, the CDR3 is TGTGCTAGCAGCCCCTTTGCGGGAGCGGAGACCCAGTACTTC.

This chain joins TRBV7-2 and TRBJ1-1; a weak D match, TRBD1 (5 bases). The V gene's germline CDR1 is SGHTA and CDR2 FQGNSA. This CDR3 contains 12 residues. V lost 5 bases, J lost 8 bases, and 12 bases lay in between. The CDR3 here is CASSLPGLEAFF. Written as DNA, the CDR3 is TGTGCCAGCAGCCTTCCGGGACTCGAAGCTTTCTTT.

The chain is built from TRBV19 and TRBJ2-1, with D possibly being TRBD2 (5 bases). The CDR3 is made up of 13 amino acids. Per germline, CDR1 LNHDA and CDR2 SQIVND (reference sequence). Deletions cut 2 bases from V and 8 bases from J, with 10 bases between. The CDR3 sequence is CASSILERDEQFF. CDR3 DNA sequence: TGTGCCAGTAGTATACTAGAGAGGGATGAGCAGTTCTTC.

This clone was seen more than once but under ten times. The CDR3 region has the DNA TGCGCCAGCAGCTTGACAGGGGGCTACGAGCAGTACTTC. Protein product: CASSLTGGYEQYF. This chain joins TRBV5-1 and TRBJ2-7, with 8 bases aligning to TRBD1. The V gene's germline CDR1 is SGHRS and CDR2 YFSETQ. The CDR3 is 13 amino acids. With 1 base clipped from V and 3 bases from J, the junction kept 0 bases outside the gene matches.

The J gene is TRBJ1-5, the V gene TRBV6-5, with TRBD1 matching over 8 bases. V dropped 6 bases and J dropped 7; count of bases not matched to a gene: 11. Germline V lookup: CDR1 MNHEY, CDR2 SVGAGI. This CDR3 spans 15 amino acids. The CDR3 coding sequence is TGTGCCAGCAGCCTGATTCAGGGGGCCGAGCAGCCCCAGCATTTT. It specifies CASSLIQGAEQPQHF.

J is TRBJ1-3 and V is TRBV7-9; no clear D. Germline CDR1 SEHNR, CDR2 FQNEAQ (reference sequence). This CDR3 is 14 amino acids long. V was cut by 1 base and J by 0 bases, with 4 bases left in between. In nucleotides, the CDR3 is TGTGCCAGCAGCTTAGGGCTCTCTGGAAACACCATATATTTT. Translation gives CASSLGLSGNTIYF.

The rearrangement links TRBV11-3 to TRBJ2-3; 10 nucleotides match TRBD2. Germline lookup yields CDR1 SGHNT and CDR2 YENEEA. V was clipped by 5 bases and J by 6 bases; unmatched bases: 8. The CDR3 is made up of 15 amino acids. CDR3 nucleotide sequence: TGTGCCAGCAGCAATGGACTAGCGGCCGGGGATACGCAGTATTTT. Translation gives CASSNGLAAGDTQYF. Based on the CDR3 plus reference TRBV11-3 and TRBJ2-3, the full variable domain is EAGVVQSPRYKIIEKKQPVAFWCNPISGHNTLYWYLQNLGQGPELLIRYENEEAVDDSQLPKDRFSAERLKGVDSTLKIQPAELGDSAVYLCASSNGLAAGDTQYFGPGTRLTVL.

This chain joins TRBV29-1 and TRBJ2-7; D gene uncertain. The CDR3 is 12 residues long. Trimming removed 6 bases from V and 0 bases from J, with 9 bases in between. Germline CDR1 reads SQVTM; CDR2 reads ANQGSEA. This CDR3 is CSVRPSSYEQYF. For the CDR3, the DNA is TGCAGCGTGAGGCCCAGCTCCTACGAGCAGTACTTC.

This chain links TRBV3-1 (or the pseudogene TRBV3-2) with TRBJ2-3; 8 bases are shared with TRBD2. Germline V gene data show CDR1 as LGHDT and CDR2 as YNNKEL (reference sequence). The CDR3 has 16 residues. Trimming took 3 bases from V and 0 from J; bases not matched to a gene: 5. CDR3 DNA: TGTGCCAGCAGCCACCGCGGGGGGAGGAGCACAGATACGCAGTATTTT. Amino acids: CASSHRGGRSTDTQYF.

CDR3 protein: CASSLYREETQYF. DNA of the CDR3: TGTGCCAGCAGTTTATACAGGGAAGAGACCCAGTACTTC. V usage is TRBV28 and J usage is TRBJ2-5; D perhaps matches TRBD1 (6 bases). With 1 base removed from V and 3 bases from J, the gap between germline ends came to 6 bases. This CDR3 has 13 residues. Per the germline V gene, CDR1 is MDHEN and CDR2 is SYDVKM.

This rearrangement joins TRBV10-3 to TRBJ1-4, with D unresolved. CDR3 length equals 13 residues. Trimming pared 6 bases from V and 8 bases from J, leaving 13 bases between. Germline V CDR1 and CDR2: ENHRY, SYGVKD. The CDR3 DNA follows: TGTGCCATCAGCCCCCCAACCGGGGAAAAACTGTTTTTT. Translation: CAISPPTGEKLFF.

V and J are TRBV25-1 and TRBJ2-5; no definite D call. Trimming removed 6 bases from V and 6 bases from J, with 5 bases in between. The CDR3 extends over 10 amino acids. The germline V gene has CDR1 MGHDK and CDR2 SYGVNS. In nucleotides, the CDR3 is TGTGCCAGCAGGGGCAAGACCCAGTACTTC. Translation gives CASRGKTQYF.

The V and J genes are TRBV10-3 and TRBJ2-7; 11 positions match TRBD2. The CDR3 length is 16 residues. Germline CDR1 ENHRY, CDR2 SYGVKD. The J segment lost 3 bases and the V segment lost 0 bases, leaving 4 bases of the junction unmatched. CDR3 sequence reads: CAISESSSGGNYEQYV. CDR3 DNA sequence: TGTGCCATCAGTGAGTCGTCTAGCGGGGGGAACTACGAGCAGTACGTC.

The chain carries TRBV28 and TRBJ1-3; TRBD1 might be the D (5 bases). V was pared by 4 bases and J by 3 bases, with 19 bases between. CDR3 size: 17 residues. Germline V lookup: CDR1 MDHEN, CDR2 SYDVKM. DNA for the CDR3: TGTGCCAGCAGTTCAACCTCAGGGTCTCAAGATGGAAACACCATATATTTT. Translated, it gives CASSSTSGSQDGNTIYF.

The J gene is TRBJ2-3, the V gene TRBV7-2; D uncertain. The CDR3 loop spans 15 amino acids. The germline CDR1 and CDR2 sequences are SGHTA and FQGNSA. V dropped 4 bases and J dropped 1 base, with 12 bases sitting between them. The CDR3 here is CASSSAILGTDTQYF. The CDR3 nucleotides are TGTGCCAGCAGCTCCGCAATACTTGGCACAGATACGCAGTATTTT.